The 19 T cell receptor beta chains listed next were all sequenced from one sample in a study of tumor-infiltrating lymphocytes in primary liver carcinoma (dated by TCRdb to between 2016 and 2019). Total RNA and DNA were co-extracted from about 19-30 mg of bulk tissue with the AllPrep DNA/RNA mini kit, without cell sorting. These reads were obtained on an Illumina HiSeq 2500. Starting from 500 to 650 ng total RNA, TCRbeta-specific cDNA was produced by reverse transcription with a constant-region primer and ProtoScript II reverse transcriptase. Three nested multiplex PCR rounds, following a slightly modified ARM-PCR procedure, were used to build the TCRbeta libraries. Each of the first two PCR rounds ran for roughly 9 cycles using multiplex TRBV1-TRBV30 forward primers together with a Cbeta reverse primer. TCRdb handled the public reads itself, with Q25 trimming in fastp and clone calling in MiXCR, and kept productive beta chains. For every CDR3 protein sequence, its rows merge into one entry that carries the most common genes and DNA. Here the sample has about 35,000 distinct CDR3 sequences; roughly 69% occur a single time. Of the sample, around 17% falls within the top ten clones.

Specimen: liver tumor tissue from sampling region 4. This specimen's cell subset or site label, interpreted: tumor region T4, right-lateral pole. The receptors were sampled from a man aged 35 to 55 with primary liver carcinoma and hepatitis B virus infection.

Remarks on this clonotype: The junction shows a germline mismatch at one end, possibly a read error. The genes are TRBV29-1 and TRBJ2-5; 11 bases are shared with TRBD1. CDR3 length equals 15 residues. The V gene's germline CDR1 is SQVTM and CDR2 ANQGSEA. The CDR3 nucleotides read TGCAGCGTTGAAGCGGACAGGGGGCGAGCAAAGGCCCAGTACTTT. It is translated as CSVEADRGRAKAQYF. Variable domain in full (rest from reference TRBV29-1 and TRBJ2-5): SAVISQKPSRDICQRGTSLTIQCQVDSQVTMMFWYRQQPGQSLTLIATANQGSEATYESGFVIDKFPISRPNLTFSTLTVSNMSPEDSSIYLCSVEADRGRAKAQYFGPGTRLLVL.

Remarks on this clonotype: Mismatch with germline at one junction end may stem from a read error. J is TRBJ2-3 and V is TRBV30; D not certain. The CDR3 has 14 amino acids. The germline gives CDR1 GTSNPN, CDR2 SVGIG (reference sequence). CDR3 sequence (DNA): TGTGCCTGGAAGCCTACCACCTTCACATATACGCAATATTTT. It encodes CAWKPTTFTYTQYF.

As for this clonotype: This clone may be a read error of a much larger clone one base away. The rearrangement joins TRBV5-1 to TRBJ1-2; D is unclear. V was pared by 2 bases and J by 8 bases, with 13 bases between. Germline CDR1 reads SGHRS; CDR2 reads YFSETQ. The CDR3 is made up of 13 amino acids. CDR3 amino acids: CASSFRVGAGYTF. The CDR3 coding sequence is TGCGCCAGCAGCTTTCGGGTTGGAGCAGGCTACACCTTC.

This clonotype was detected once. CDR3 nucleotides: TGTGCCAGCAGCCAACATGTTTCTAGCGGGAGTTTGCATGAGCAGTTCTTC. Its translation: CASSQHVSSGSLHEQFF. The chain combines TRBV6-5 with TRBJ2-1; the match to TRBD2 covers 10 bases. This CDR3 region has 17 residues. With V trimmed by 6 bases and J by 8 bases, 16 bases remained unmatched. Per the germline V gene, CDR1 is MNHEY and CDR2 is SVGAGI.

CDR3 protein: CASSVRDGHDYTF. CDR3 DNA: TGTGCCAGCAGTGTCAGGGACGGCCATGACTACACCTTC. The rearrangement links TRBV28 to TRBJ1-2, with TRBD1 as a possible D gene (5 bases). CDR1 is MDHEN and CDR2 is SYDVKM in the germline V gene. This CDR3 spans 13 amino acids. V was cut by 5 bases and J by 10 bases, with 17 bases left in between.

This clonotype appeared many times. V and J are TRBV11-1 and TRBJ2-2, with D perhaps matching TRBD1 (5 bases). Germline CDR1 is SGHAT and CDR2 is FQDESV (reference sequence). There are 15 residues in the CDR3. Trimming took 4 bases from V and 6 from J, leaving 15 bases between them. The CDR3 protein is CASSYTGPFSGELFF. CDR3 DNA sequence: TGTGCCAGCAGCTATACAGGACCTTTCTCCGGGGAGCTGTTTTTT.

This clonotype was seen only a few times. Germline and junction disagree at one end, which may indicate a read error. V usage is TRBV7-9 and J usage is TRBJ2-7; D not certain. This CDR3 contains 13 residues. CDR1 is SEHNR and CDR2 is FQNEAQ in the germline V gene (reference sequence). The CDR3, as DNA: TGTGCCAGCAGCTTAGGCAGTTCCTACAAGCAGTACTTC. As protein: CASSLGSSYKQYF.

Concerning this clonotype: Here the CDR3 omits its conserved ending phenylalanine or tryptophan, so a read error is the likely source. V usage is TRBV4-2 and J usage is TRBJ2-1, with 10 bases matching TRBD2. The CDR3 has 15 amino acids. Germline CDR1 LGHNA, CDR2 YNFKEQ. The CDR3 bases are TGTGCCAGCAGCCGAGTGAGCGGGAGGGCCAATGGGCAGTTCCTC. This encodes CASSRVSGRANGQFL.

This clonotype was recorded once. Sequence at one end of the junction differs from germline and may be a read error. The chain recombines TRBV5-1 with TRBJ2-5; D not resolved. Germline lookup yields CDR1 SGHRS and CDR2 YFSETQ. This CDR3 has 12 amino acids. The CDR3 sequence: CTSSVHQETLYF. The CDR3 coding sequence is TGCACCAGCAGCGTCCACCAAGAGACCCTGTACTTC.

Concerning this clonotype itself: Relative to the germline gene, one junction end is altered; a read error may explain this. The chain combines TRBV29-1 with TRBJ1-1; TRBD1 matches 8 bases. Germline V gene sequence: CDR1 SQVTM, CDR2 ANQGSEA. This CDR3 is built from 15 residues. DNA of the CDR3: TGCAGCGGGGGACAGGAAGGCTATCAGAACGCTGAAGCTAGCTTT. Translated, it gives CSGGQEGYQNAEASF.

Concerning this clonotype itself: The CDR3 ends on some other residue instead of the conserved phenylalanine or tryptophan, so this is likely a read error. No DNA is shown, since the ends of the CDR3 on it are uncertain; the CDR3 is the one TCRdb lists. V usage is TRBV11-2 and J usage is TRBJ2-5; the table's D call TRBD2 went unverified against the DNA. CDR1 is SGHAT and CDR2 is FQNNGV in the germline V gene. A total of 15 residues make up the CDR3, ends included. The chain's CDR3 is CAISLGASGQETRYS.

The V and J genes are TRBV6-5 and TRBJ2-2; D is possibly TRBD1 (5 bases). CDR1 and CDR2 from the germline V gene are MNHEY and SVGAGI. The CDR3 contains 14 residues. V dropped 10 bases and J dropped 5 bases, with 17 bases sitting between them. For the CDR3, the DNA is TGTGCCACCACACCAGACAGTTATACCGGGGAGCTGTTTTTT. Amino acids: CATTPDSYTGELFF.

A remark on this clonotype: The junction and the germline gene differ at one end; a read error may be behind it. The chain combines TRBV4-2 with TRBJ2-1; a weak D match, TRBD2 (6 bases). The CDR3 contains 16 residues. The germline V gene encodes CDR1 LGHNA and CDR2 YNFKEQ. CDR3 coding DNA: TGTGCCAGCGGCCAAGATGGGGGGAGGACCTACAATGAGCGATTCTTC. Translated: CASGQDGGRTYNERFF.

As regards this clonotype: At one boundary the junction diverges from the germline segment, which might be a read error. The gene calls are TRBV6-2 or TRBV6-3 and TRBJ1-1; D is perhaps TRBD1 (5 bases). This CDR3 has 14 amino acids. From germline, CDR1 is MNHEY and CDR2 SVGEGT. In DNA, the CDR3 is TGTGCCAGCAGTTACACCAGGGCGACCCCGACGGCGCTCTTT. Translating it yields CASSYTRATPTALF.

This clonotype appeared a single time. The junction departs from the called germline gene at one end, perhaps through a read error. The chain combines TRBV5-1 with TRBJ1-1, with a tentative D call TRBD1 (6 bases). Germline CDR1 SGHRS, CDR2 YFSETQ. There are 15 residues in the CDR3. In nucleotides, the CDR3 is TGCGCCTGCAGCTCCAGGGGACGTCAGAACAATGAAGCTTTCTTT. This sequence encodes CACSSRGRQNNEAFF.

The J gene is TRBJ2-1, the V gene TRBV29-1; weak D call: TRBD2 (5 bases). This CDR3 is 13 amino acids long. Germline V gene data show CDR1 as SQVTM and CDR2 as ANQGSEA. The V end was cut by 8 bases, the J end by 8 bases, with 19 bases between. This CDR3 is CSRASWKLYEQFF. The DNA of the CDR3 is TGCAGCAGGGCTAGCTGGAAGCTCTATGAGCAGTTCTTC.

As concerns this clonotype: The junction differs from germline at one of its ends, possibly a read error. This chain uses TRBV10-3 with TRBJ2-5; D may be TRBD1 or TRBD2 (5 bases each). The CDR3 loop spans 12 amino acids. CDR1 ENHRY and CDR2 SYGVKD come from the germline V gene. The CDR3 nucleotides read TGTGCCATCAGTGAGTCAGGGGAGACCCGGTACTTC. Its protein is CAISESGETRYF.

Points on this clonotype: One junction end disagrees with the germline gene, perhaps due to a read error. The chain uses TRBV29-1 and TRBJ1-5; maybe TRBD1 (5 bases). This CDR3 spans 14 amino acids. The germline gives CDR1 SQVTM, CDR2 ANQGSEA. CDR3 amino acids: CSVTEGQTCQPHHF. For the CDR3, the DNA is TGCAGCGTCACCGAAGGACAAACATGTCAGCCCCATCATTTT.

With regard to this clonotype: This is likely a read error, given that the CDR3 carries no conserved phenylalanine or tryptophan at its end. The chain joins TRBV29-1 to TRBJ2-1, with no clear D. This CDR3 is built from 15 residues. Germline assignment: CDR1 SQVTM and CDR2 ANQGSEA. The CDR3 sequence: CNVDPSRANTNEQFL. In DNA form, the CDR3 reads TGCAACGTTGATCCTTCTAGGGCCAATACCAATGAGCAGTTCTTA.